A selection of T cell receptor beta chains follows, all from one sample in a study of early T cells in non-severe SARS-CoV-2 infection. One entry per CDR3 protein, called by TCRdb with MiXCR from the 5' RACE reads. The sample holds tens of thousands of distinct CDR3 sequences; about an eighth are singletons and the top ten take around 3.3%. What was sequenced was whole blood. Every receptor here comes from an adult who was a healthcare worker with PCR-confirmed SARS-CoV-2 infection or an uninfected control (not recorded which). The CDR3 runs from the conserved cysteine through the conserved F or W. Clone size appears in some rows only: once, few, many, or a class for an expanded clone.

clone_size	v_call	j_call	cdr3_aa
many	TRBV10-3	TRBJ2-1	CAISGFDGGGSYNEQFF
.	TRBV10-3	TRBJ2-1	CAIRIRKNEQFF
many	TRBV29-1	TRBJ2-1	CSVRGGGRNEQFF
many	TRBV5-1	TRBJ1-1	CASSSGQKNTEAFF
few	TRBV10-2	TRBJ2-1	CASSSGGRHEQFF
few	TRBV7-2	TRBJ2-5	CASSLAGLGLQETQYF
many	TRBV7-9	TRBJ2-5	CASSSGLYTETQYF
many	TRBV7-6	TRBJ2-1	CASSLMGQGNNEQFF
few	TRBV12-5	TRBJ2-1	CASGRSVGEQFF
.	TRBV9	TRBJ2-3	CASSAERPDTQYF
.	TRBV7-9	TRBJ2-7	CASSLVNEQYF
.	TRBV4-2	TRBJ1-2	CASSQGSEGEDYGYTF
.	TRBV5-1	TRBJ2-1	CASSLNTDRRNEQFF
few	TRBV5-1	TRBJ2-5	CASSLGAGGLSETQYF
few	TRBV29-1	TRBJ2-1	CSVLDEDYNEQFF
many	TRBV18	TRBJ1-5	CASSPTGQSNQPQHF
.	TRBV18	TRBJ2-7	CASSPSGTGAWGQYF
.	TRBV15	TRBJ2-5	CATSSPLGLSETQYF
many	TRBV2	TRBJ2-7	CASSEASGTYEQYF
few	TRBV7-9	TRBJ2-2	CAAGGSNTGELFF
many	TRBV13	TRBJ1-1	CASSVTGDHKAFF
few	TRBV2	TRBJ2-7	CAIQLGQTLSYEQYF